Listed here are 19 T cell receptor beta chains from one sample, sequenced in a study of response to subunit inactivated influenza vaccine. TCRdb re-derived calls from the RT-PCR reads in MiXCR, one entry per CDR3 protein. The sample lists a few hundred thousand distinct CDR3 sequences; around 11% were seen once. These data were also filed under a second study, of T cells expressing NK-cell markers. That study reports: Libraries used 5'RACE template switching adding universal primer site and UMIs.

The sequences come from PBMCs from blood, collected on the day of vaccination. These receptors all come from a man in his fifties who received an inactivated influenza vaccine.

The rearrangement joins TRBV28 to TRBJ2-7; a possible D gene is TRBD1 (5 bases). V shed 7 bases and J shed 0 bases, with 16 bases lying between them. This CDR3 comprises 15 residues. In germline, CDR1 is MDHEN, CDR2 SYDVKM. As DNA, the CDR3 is TGTGCCAGCACCATTAGGGGAATGAGCTCCTACGAGCAGTACTTC. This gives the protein CASTIRGMSSYEQYF.

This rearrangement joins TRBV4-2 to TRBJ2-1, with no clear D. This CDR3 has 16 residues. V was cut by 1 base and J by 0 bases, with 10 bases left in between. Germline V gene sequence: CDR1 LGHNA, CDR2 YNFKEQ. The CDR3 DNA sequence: TGTGCCAGCAGCCAAGGCTACCTAGGCTCCTACAATGAGCAGTTCTTC. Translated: CASSQGYLGSYNEQFF.

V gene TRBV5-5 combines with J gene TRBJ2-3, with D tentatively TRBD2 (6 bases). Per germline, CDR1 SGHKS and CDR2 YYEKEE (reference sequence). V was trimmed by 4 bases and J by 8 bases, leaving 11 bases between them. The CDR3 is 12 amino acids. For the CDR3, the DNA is TGTGCCAGCAGCCTGGGGGGAGTTACGCAGTATTTT. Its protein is CASSLGGVTQYF.

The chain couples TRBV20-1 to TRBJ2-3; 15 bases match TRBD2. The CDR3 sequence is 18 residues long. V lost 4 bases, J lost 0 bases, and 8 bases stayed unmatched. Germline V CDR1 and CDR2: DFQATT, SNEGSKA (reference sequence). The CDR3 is CSATTGLAGGLSTDTQYF. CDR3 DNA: TGCAGTGCTACCACGGGACTAGCGGGAGGACTTAGCACAGATACGCAGTATTTT.

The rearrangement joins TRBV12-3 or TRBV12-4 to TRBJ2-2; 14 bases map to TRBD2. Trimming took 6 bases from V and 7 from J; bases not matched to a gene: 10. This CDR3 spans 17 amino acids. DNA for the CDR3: TGTGCCAGCAGGACGACTAGCGGGAGGGCCTTTAACGGGGAGCTGTTTTTT. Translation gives CASRTTSGRAFNGELFF.

CDR3 protein: CASKKGLVADTQYF. DNA of the CDR3: TGTGCCAGCAAGAAAGGGTTGGTCGCAGATACGCAGTATTTT. The rearrangement uses TRBV6-1 and TRBJ2-3; D remains ambiguous. This CDR3 has 14 amino acids. V was shortened by 7 bases and J by 4 bases, with 15 bases between the two germline ends. The V gene's germline CDR1 is MNHNS and CDR2 SASEGT.

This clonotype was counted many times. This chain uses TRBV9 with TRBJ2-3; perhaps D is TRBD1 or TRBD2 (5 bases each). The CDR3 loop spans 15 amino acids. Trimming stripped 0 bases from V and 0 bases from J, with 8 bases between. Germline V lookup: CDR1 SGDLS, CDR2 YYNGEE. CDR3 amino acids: CASSVAGASTDTQYF. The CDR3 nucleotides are TGTGCCAGCAGCGTAGCCGGGGCTAGCACAGATACGCAGTATTTT.

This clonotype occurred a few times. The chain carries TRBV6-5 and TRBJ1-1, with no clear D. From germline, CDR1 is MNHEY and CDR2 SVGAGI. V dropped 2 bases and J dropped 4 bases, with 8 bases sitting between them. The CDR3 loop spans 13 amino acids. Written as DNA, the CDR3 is TGTGCCAGCAGTTACGGGGAAAGCACTGAAGCTTTCTTT. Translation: CASSYGESTEAFF.

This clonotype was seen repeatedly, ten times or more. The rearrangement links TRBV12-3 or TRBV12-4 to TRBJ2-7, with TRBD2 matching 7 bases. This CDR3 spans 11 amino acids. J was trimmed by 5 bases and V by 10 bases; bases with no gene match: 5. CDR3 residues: CATGRFDEQYF. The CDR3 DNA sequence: TGTGCCACCGGGAGGTTTGACGAGCAGTACTTC.

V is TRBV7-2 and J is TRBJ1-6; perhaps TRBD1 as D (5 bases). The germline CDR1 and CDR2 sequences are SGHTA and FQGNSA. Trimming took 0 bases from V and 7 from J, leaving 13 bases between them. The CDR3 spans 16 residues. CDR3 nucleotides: TGTGCCAGCAGCTTAGCGGCGCCGGGGGGAAATTCACCCCTCCACTTT. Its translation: CASSLAAPGGNSPLHF.

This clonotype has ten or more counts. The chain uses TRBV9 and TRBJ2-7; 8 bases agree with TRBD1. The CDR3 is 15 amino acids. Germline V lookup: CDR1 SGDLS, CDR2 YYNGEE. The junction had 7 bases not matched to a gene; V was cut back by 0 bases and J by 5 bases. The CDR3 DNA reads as TGTGCCAGCAGCGTAGCTGGGGACAGGACGGACGAGCAGTACTTC. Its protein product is CASSVAGDRTDEQYF.

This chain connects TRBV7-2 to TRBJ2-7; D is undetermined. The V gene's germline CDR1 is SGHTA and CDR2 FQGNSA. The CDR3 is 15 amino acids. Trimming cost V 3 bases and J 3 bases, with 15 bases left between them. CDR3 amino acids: CASSLFGRLYYEQYF. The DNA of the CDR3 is TGTGCCAGCAGCTTGTTTGGGCGGCTCTACTACGAGCAGTACTTC.

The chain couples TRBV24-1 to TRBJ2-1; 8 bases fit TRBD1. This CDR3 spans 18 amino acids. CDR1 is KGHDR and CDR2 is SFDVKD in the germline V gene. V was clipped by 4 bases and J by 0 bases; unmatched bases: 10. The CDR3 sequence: CATSDPRGTGSSYNEQFF. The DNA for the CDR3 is TGTGCCACCAGTGACCCGAGGGGGACAGGCAGCTCCTACAATGAGCAGTTCTTC.

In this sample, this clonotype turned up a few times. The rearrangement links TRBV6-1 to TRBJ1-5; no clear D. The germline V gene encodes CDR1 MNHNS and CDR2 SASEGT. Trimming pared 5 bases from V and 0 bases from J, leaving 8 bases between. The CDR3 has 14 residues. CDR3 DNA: TGTGCCAGCAGTCTCAAGATTAGCAATCAGCCCCAGCATTTT. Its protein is CASSLKISNQPQHF.

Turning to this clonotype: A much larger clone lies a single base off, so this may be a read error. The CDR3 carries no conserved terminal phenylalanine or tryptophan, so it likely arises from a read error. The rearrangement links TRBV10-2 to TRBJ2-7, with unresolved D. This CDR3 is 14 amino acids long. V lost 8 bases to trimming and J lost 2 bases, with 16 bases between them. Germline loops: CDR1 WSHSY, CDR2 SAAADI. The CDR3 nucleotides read TGCGCCAGCGGCAAAAGGGAAGTTACCTACGAGCAGTACTAC. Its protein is CASGKREVTYEQYY.

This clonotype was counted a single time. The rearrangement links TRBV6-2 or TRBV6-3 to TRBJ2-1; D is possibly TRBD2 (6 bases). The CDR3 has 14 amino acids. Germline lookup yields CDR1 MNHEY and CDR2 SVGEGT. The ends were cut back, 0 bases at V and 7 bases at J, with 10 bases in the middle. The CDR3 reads CASSYSSGGNEQFF. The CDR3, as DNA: TGTGCCAGCAGTTACTCCTCAGGAGGGAATGAGCAGTTCTTC.

The CDR3 nucleotides read TGTGCCAGCAGTTACTCGTCGCAGGGAGACTATGGCTACACCTTC. Its protein is CASSYSSQGDYGYTF. The genes are TRBV6-5 and TRBJ1-2; TRBD1 is a possible D gene (5 bases). Germline assignment: CDR1 MNHEY and CDR2 SVGAGI. The CDR3 spans 15 residues. V was trimmed by 0 bases and J by 3 bases, leaving 11 bases between them.

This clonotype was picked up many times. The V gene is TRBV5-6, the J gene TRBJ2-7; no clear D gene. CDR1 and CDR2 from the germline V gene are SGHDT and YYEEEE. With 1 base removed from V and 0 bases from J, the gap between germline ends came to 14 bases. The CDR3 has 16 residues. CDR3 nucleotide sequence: TGTGCCAGCAGCTTGTTCTTTCCGATCATCTCCTACGAGCAGTACTTC. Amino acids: CASSLFFPIISYEQYF.

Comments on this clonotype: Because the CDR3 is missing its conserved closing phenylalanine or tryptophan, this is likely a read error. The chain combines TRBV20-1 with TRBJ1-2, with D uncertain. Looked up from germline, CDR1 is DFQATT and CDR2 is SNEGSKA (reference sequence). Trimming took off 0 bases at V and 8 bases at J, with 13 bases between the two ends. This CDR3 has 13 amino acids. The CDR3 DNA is TGCAGTGCTAGAGATAGAAGGGCCGCCGGCTACACCGTC. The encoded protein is CSARDRRAAGYTV.